The rows below give T cell receptor beta chains drawn from one sample of a study of CD8 T cells in Susac syndrome. TCRdb reanalysed the immunoSEQ multiplex PCR reads using MiXCR and keeps one entry per CDR3 protein. Here the sample spans tens of thousands of distinct CDR3 sequences, just over 95% being singletons. The source material was CD4+ T cells from PBMCs. The receptors stem from a human donor with multiple sclerosis. CDR3s include the opening cysteine and the closing phenylalanine or tryptophan. A D gene is named only where the DNA matches it firmly. Size is stated for part of the rows, as once, few or many counts, or as a class when the clone is expanded.

d_call,clone_size,j_call,v_call,cdr3_nt,cdr3_aa
-,-,TRBJ2-5,TRBV20-1,TGCAGTGCTAGAGGTCTGACGGAGGGGATACTGACGGAGACCCAGCACTTC,CSARGLTEGILTETQHF
-,-,TRBJ1-2,TRBV28,TGTGCCAGCAGGTTGGGCTATGGCTACACCTTC,CASRLGYGYTF
-,-,TRBJ2-7,TRBV7-8,TGTGCCAGCAGCTTGAGTCCCGGGACGGTCTCCTACGAGCAGTACTTC,CASSLSPGTVSYEQYF
-,-,TRBJ2-3,TRBV20-1,TGCAGTGCCTACTTATTGAACACAGATACGCAGTATTTT,CSAYLLNTDTQYF
TRBD1,once,TRBJ1-5,TRBV7-6,TGTGCCAGCAGCTTAGGGACAGGGGGTTACGGTCAGCCCCAGCATTTT,CASSLGTGGYGQPQHF
-,-,TRBJ2-7,TRBV11-1,TGTGCCAGCCGGGACGGACCCTCCTACGAGCAGTACTTC,CASRDGPSYEQYF
TRBD1,-,TRBJ2-5,TRBV11-2,TGTGCCAGCAGGGCCGGGACAGGGGGACAAGAGACCCAGTACTTC,CASRAGTGGQETQYF
-,few,TRBJ2-7,TRBV18,TGTGCCAGCTCACCACCTACCCGCGACGAGCAGTACTTC,CASSPPTRDEQYF
-,-,TRBJ2-7,TRBV7-6,TGTGCCAGCAGCTTAATCGTTGAGAGCGGATACAATGAGCAGTACTTC,CASSLIVESGYNEQYF
-,once,TRBJ2-6,TRBV11-2,TGTGCCAGCAGCTTACTAGCCGTATCAGGGGCCAACGTCCTGACTTTC,CASSLLAVSGANVLTF
-,-,TRBJ2-3,TRBV20-1,TGCAGTGCCAGGGGAGGGGGGTTTGGAGATACGCAGTATTTT,CSARGGGFGDTQYF
TRBD1,once,TRBJ1-2,TRBV18,TGTGCCAGCTCACCACGGGACAGTAACTATGGCTACACCTTC,CASSPRDSNYGYTF
TRBD2,-,TRBJ2-1,TRBV14,TGTGCCAGCAGCCAAGAAAGATTACCGGGACTAGCAGCTTTCTTC,CASSQERLPGLAAFF
-,-,TRBJ1-1,TRBV3-1,TGTGCCAGCAGCCGCCATTACACTGAAGCTTTCTTT,CASSRHYTEAFF
-,-,TRBJ1-5,TRBV12-3/TRBV12-4,TGTGCCAGCAGTGACCTAAATCAGCCCCAGCATTTT,CASSDLNQPQHF
-,-,TRBJ2-3,TRBV7-3,TGTGCCAGCAGCGAAGACGGGATGTTCACAGATACGCAGTATTTT,CASSEDGMFTDTQYF
-,-,TRBJ2-2,TRBV3-1,TGTGCCAGCAGCCTCGTCAGGACAGCGAACACCGGGGAGCTGTTTTTT,CASSLVRTANTGELFF
TRBD2,-,TRBJ2-1,TRBV11-3,TGTGCCAGCAGCTTAGGCCTAGCGGGCTACAATGAGCAGTTCTTC,CASSLGLAGYNEQFF
-,-,TRBJ2-7,TRBV7-2,TGTGCCAGCAGCCGCGACTCGCTGCGCGAGCAGTACTTC,CASSRDSLREQYF
-,-,TRBJ1-1,TRBV7-9,TGTGCCAGCAGCCCAGCCTTAGGGACCACTGAAGCTTTCTTT,CASSPALGTTEAFF
TRBD2,-,TRBJ2-1,TRBV11-3,TGTGCCAGCAGCTTTAGGACTAGCGAGGATGAGCAGTTCTTC,CASSFRTSEDEQFF
TRBD2,-,TRBJ2-3,TRBV5-1,TGCGCCAGCAGCTCGACTAGCGGGGGGCCCGATACGCAGTATTTT,CASSSTSGGPDTQYF
-,-,TRBJ2-3,TRBV2,TGTGCCAGCAGTGACCAGGGGACAGATACGCAGTATTTT,CASSDQGTDTQYF
-,-,TRBJ2-7,TRBV15,TGTGCCACCAGCCCGCGATTACAGGGTTACTACGAGCAGTACTTC,CATSPRLQGYYEQYF
-,-,TRBJ1-1,TRBV13,TGTGCCAGCAGCACTACGGGACGGAACACTGAAGCTTTCTTT,CASSTTGRNTEAFF
TRBD2,-,TRBJ2-5,TRBV11-3,TGTGCCAGCAGCTTACGGGGGGGCGGAGAGACCCAGTACTTC,CASSLRGGGETQYF
TRBD2,-,TRBJ2-1,TRBV5-4,TGTGCCAGCAGCCCCGGGACTAGCGGGTCCTACTCCTACAATGAGCAGTTCTTC,CASSPGTSGSYSYNEQFF
-,-,TRBJ2-5,TRBV19,TGTGCCAGTAGTGCCTACCAGGGTCAAGAGACCCAGTACTTC,CASSAYQGQETQYF
-,-,TRBJ2-7,TRBV5-1,TGCGCCAGCAGGTCTTGGGGGGAATCCTACGAGCAGTACTTC,CASRSWGESYEQYF